The 19 T cell receptor beta chains reported below all come from one sample, sequenced in a study of T-cell memory formation after mild COVID-19. One entry per CDR3 protein results from TCRdb running MiXCR on the 5' RACE reads. The data show around 300,000 distinct CDR3 sequences, about an eighth seen once. Sequenced: PBMCs or a T cell subset sorted from them (not recorded which). These receptors all come from a man between 18 and 29 years old who had mild COVID-19 (a few samples of this study predate the infection). Cell type and time point are not known.

CDR3 DNA: TGTGCCAGCAGCTTGGGGGGAGATTTCGGCTACACCTTC. Translation: CASSLGGDFGYTF. The chain has TRBV7-2 and TRBJ1-2, with D tentatively TRBD1 (5 bases). CDR1 and CDR2 (germline): SGHTA, FQGNSA. The CDR3 has 13 residues. V lost 3 bases and J 8 bases, leaving 13 bases between the germline ends. Filled out from reference TRBV7-2 and TRBJ1-2, the complete variable domain reads GAGVSQSPSNKVTEKGKDVELRCDPISGHTALYWYRQSLGQGLEFLIYFQGNSAPDKSGLPSDRFSAERTGGSVSTLTIQRTQQEDSAVYLCASSLGGDFGYTFGSGTRLTVV.

In its sample, this clonotype was seen a few times. The rearrangement uses TRBV12-3 or TRBV12-4 and TRBJ2-3, with 8 bases matching TRBD2. J lost 2 bases, V lost 8 bases, and 15 bases had no gene match. CDR3 length: 17 amino acids. Here the CDR3 reads CASSTPDSGTYTDTQYF. CDR3 bases: TGTGCCAGCTCTACCCCCGATAGCGGGACTTACACAGATACGCAGTATTTT.

The CDR3 region is CASTLSGGAPDTQYF. The CDR3 DNA reads as TGCGCCAGCACCCTTAGCGGGGGGGCACCAGATACGCAGTATTTT. The rearrangement joins TRBV5-1 to TRBJ2-3; 11 bases match TRBD2. V shed 6 bases, J shed 4 bases, and the junction held 7 bases outside the gene matches. Germline assignment: CDR1 SGHRS and CDR2 YFSETQ. The CDR3 covers 15 residues.

The rearrangement links TRBV7-9 to TRBJ2-3; possibly TRBD1 for D (5 bases). Trimming pared 3 bases from V and 3 bases from J, leaving 13 bases between. Looked up from germline, CDR1 is SEHNR and CDR2 is FQNEAQ (reference sequence). CDR3 length equals 15 residues. For the CDR3, the DNA is TGTGCCAGCAGCTTCATGCAGGGTGTAACAGATACGCAGTATTTT. Translating it yields CASSFMQGVTDTQYF.

This clonotype occurred a few times. The V gene is TRBV12-3 or TRBV12-4, the J gene TRBJ2-3; the match to TRBD2 covers 10 bases. This CDR3 has 17 amino acids. The V and J ends lost 2 bases and 5 bases, in that order; junction bases with no gene match: 10. Here the CDR3 reads CASSLFQRGGGRDTQYF. CDR3 coding DNA: TGTGCCAGCAGTTTATTCCAGCGGGGGGGCGGCAGAGATACGCAGTATTTT.

This clonotype was observed a few times. The V call is TRBV7-6, the J call TRBJ2-7; 8 bases are a match to TRBD1. Germline loops: CDR1 SGHVS, CDR2 FNYEAQ. The V and J ends lost 5 bases and 4 bases, in that order; junction bases with no gene match: 13. The CDR3 is 16 residues long. CDR3 amino acids: CASSRPSGTGGYEQYF. Written as DNA, the CDR3 is TGTGCCAGCAGCCGACCGTCCGGGACAGGCGGGTACGAGCAGTACTTC. Using reference TRBV7-6 and TRBJ2-7 for the parts outside the CDR3, the full variable domain is GAGVSQSPRYKVTKRGQDVALRCDPISGHVSLYWYRQALGQGPEFLTYFNYEAQQDKSGLPNDRFSAERPEGSISTLTIQRTEQRDSAMYRCASSRPSGTGGYEQYFGPGTRLTVT.

The sample holds many counts of this clonotype. The CDR3 spells CASSPRDSYNYEQYF. For the CDR3, the DNA is TGCGCCAGCAGCCCAAGAGACAGTTACAACTACGAGCAGTACTTC. V is TRBV5-1 and J is TRBJ2-7, with a tentative D call TRBD1 (5 bases). Between the trimmed V and J ends, which lost 4 bases and 3 bases, there was a span of 17 bases. There are 15 residues in the CDR3. Germline assignment: CDR1 SGHRS and CDR2 YFSETQ.

This clonotype has just a few counts. The V call is TRBV7-9, the J call TRBJ2-3; a possible D gene is TRBD2 (5 bases). Germline loops: CDR1 SEHNR, CDR2 FQNEAQ (reference sequence). Trimming shortened V by 1 base and J by 2 bases, and 10 bases separated the two germline ends. The CDR3 totals 15 residues. In DNA form, the CDR3 reads TGTGCCAGCAGCTTAGTAGCGAATCCCACAGATACGCAGTATTTT. This sequence encodes CASSLVANPTDTQYF.

This chain joins TRBV27 and TRBJ1-5, with a possible D match to TRBD1 (6 bases). V lost 8 bases and J 7 bases, leaving 12 bases between the germline ends. This CDR3 region has 12 residues. Germline V gene lookup returns CDR1 MNHEY and CDR2 SMNVEV (reference sequence). The chain's CDR3 is CASQGSGQPQHF. The CDR3 DNA follows: TGTGCCAGCCAGGGGAGCGGCCAGCCCCAGCATTTT.

This clonotype was observed a few times. V gene TRBV20-1 combines with J gene TRBJ1-2, with 8 bases matching TRBD1. The V and J ends lost 2 bases and 6 bases, in that order; junction bases with no gene match: 8. This CDR3 spans 14 amino acids. Germline V gives CDR1 DFQATT, CDR2 SNEGSKA (reference sequence). Written as DNA, the CDR3 is TGCAGTGCTAGATCCCGACAGGGGAGGGATGGCTACACCTTC. Translated, it gives CSARSRQGRDGYTF.

V usage is TRBV6-1 and J usage is TRBJ2-1, with 9 bases that match TRBD2. The germline gives CDR1 MNHNS, CDR2 SASEGT. V gave up 8 bases and J gave up 3 bases; unmatched junction bases: 5. The CDR3 contains 14 residues. The CDR3 DNA is TGTGCCAGCGGGCGGGGGGGGCACTACAATGAGCAGTTCTTC. Translating it yields CASGRGGHYNEQFF.

V usage is TRBV12-3 or TRBV12-4 and J usage is TRBJ2-5, with 7 bases identical to TRBD2. V was pared by 5 bases and J by 2 bases, with 11 bases of the junction left unmatched. The CDR3 is 16 residues long. The CDR3, as DNA: TGTGCCAGCAGTCCCTGGGACGGGCGGGGGCAAGAGACCCAGTACTTC. This sequence encodes CASSPWDGRGQETQYF.

The sample holds a few counts of this clonotype. J is TRBJ2-1 and V is TRBV6-5; D gene uncertain. V lost 2 bases and J 3 bases, leaving 8 bases between the germline ends. Per the germline V gene, CDR1 is MNHEY and CDR2 is SVGAGI. The CDR3 consists of 14 residues. CDR3 in amino acids: CASSYAGRYNEQFF. The CDR3 region has the DNA TGTGCCAGCAGTTACGCTGGACGCTACAATGAGCAGTTCTTC.

The chain employs TRBV5-1 and TRBJ2-1; D is perhaps TRBD1 (6 bases). The germline CDR1 and CDR2 sequences are SGHRS and YFSETQ. V was pared by 7 bases and J by 10 bases, with 12 bases between. This CDR3 is 11 amino acids long. This CDR3 is CASRTGWEQFF. In nucleotides, the CDR3 is TGCGCCAGCCGAACAGGGTGGGAGCAGTTCTTC.

V gene TRBV11-2 combines with J gene TRBJ1-2; no firm D call. Trimming took off 6 bases at V and 4 bases at J, with 12 bases between the two ends. The CDR3 has 13 residues. Germline V CDR1 and CDR2: SGHAT, FQNNGV. CDR3 protein: CASRKGSGYGYTF. CDR3 DNA: TGTGCCAGCAGAAAAGGGTCGGGCTATGGCTACACCTTC.

The sample holds many counts of this clonotype. This rearrangement joins TRBV5-4 to TRBJ2-1; D might be TRBD1 (5 bases). Germline CDR1 and CDR2: SGHNT and YYREEE (reference sequence). Trimming cost V 1 base and J 1 base, with 9 bases left between them. The CDR3 runs 15 residues. The CDR3 here is CASSLSQGSYNEQFF. The CDR3 coding sequence is TGTGCCAGCAGCTTGAGTCAGGGATCCTACAATGAGCAGTTCTTC.

This clonotype was observed many times. V is TRBV18 and J is TRBJ2-7; the match to TRBD2 covers 7 bases. This CDR3 contains 14 residues. The germline V gene encodes CDR1 KGHSH and CDR2 LQKENI. V trimming: 2 bases; J trimming: 0 bases; junction bases outside the gene matches: 1. The CDR3 sequence is CASSPWEGSYEQYV. The CDR3 DNA reads TGTGCCAGCTCACCATGGGAGGGCTCCTACGAGCAGTACGTC.

The V gene is TRBV12-3 or TRBV12-4, the J gene TRBJ1-1; D call uncertain. V was cut by 6 bases and J by 5 bases, with 16 bases left in between. This CDR3 comprises 14 residues. CDR3: CASSQRLEWTEAFF. The CDR3 nucleotides read TGTGCCAGCAGCCAACGGTTAGAGTGGACTGAAGCTTTCTTT.

This clonotype occurred a few times. J is TRBJ2-7 and V is TRBV27; 8 bases agree with TRBD2. The CDR3 is 14 residues long. Germline V gene data show CDR1 as MNHEY and CDR2 as SMNVEV (reference sequence). Losses at the gene ends were 1 base for V and 6 bases for J; bases not matched to a gene: 5. In nucleotides, the CDR3 is TGTGCCAGCAGTTTATTGGGACTAGAGCGCGAGCAGTACTTC. Encoded protein: CASSLLGLEREQYF.